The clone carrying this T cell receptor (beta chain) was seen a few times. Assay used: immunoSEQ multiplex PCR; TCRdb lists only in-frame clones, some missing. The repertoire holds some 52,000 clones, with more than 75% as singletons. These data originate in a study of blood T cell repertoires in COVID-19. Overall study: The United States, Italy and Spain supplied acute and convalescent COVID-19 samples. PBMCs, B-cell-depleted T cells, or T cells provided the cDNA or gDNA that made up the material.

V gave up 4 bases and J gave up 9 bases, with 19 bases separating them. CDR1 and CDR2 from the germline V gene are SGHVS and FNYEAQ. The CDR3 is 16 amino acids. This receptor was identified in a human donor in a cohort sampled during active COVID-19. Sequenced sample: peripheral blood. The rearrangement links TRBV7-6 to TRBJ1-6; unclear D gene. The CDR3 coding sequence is TGTGCCAGCAGCTCCATGATTAAAACCCGGGGTTCACCCCTCCACTTT. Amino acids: CASSSMIKTRGSPLHF.